This T cell receptor (beta chain) was sequenced for a study of CD4 T cells in relation to SARS-CoV-2 and coronaviruses. Study as a whole: PBMCs were cultured with antigen for roughly 10 days before TCR beta sequencing.

90,000 to 100,000 naive or memory CD4+ cells were cultured with CEF peptides for under 12 days. Survey-level TCR-beta sequencing used DNA from CEF-cultured naive and memory CD4+ T cells. This table comes from immunoSEQ multiplex PCR, and its TCRdb copy is limited to in-frame clones, with some not included. The sample records 36,000 or so clones, more than 60% being singletons. About this clone itself: The antigen is unknown.

Study conclusions and caveats: Pre-pandemic and post-infection samples never came from the same donor.

Looked up from germline, CDR1 is GTSNPN and CDR2 is SVGIG (reference sequence). Trimming removed 3 bases from V and 0 bases from J, with 12 bases in between. This CDR3 contains 15 residues. This clonotype originated in an adult with COVID-19. The sequencing sample was made of memory CD4+ T cells from PBMCs, cultured in vitro. The rearrangement links TRBV30 to TRBJ1-5; weak D call: TRBD1 (6 bases). The CDR3 sequence is CAWSDGTNSNQPQHF. The CDR3 nucleotides are TGTGCCTGGAGCGACGGGACAAATAGCAATCAGCCCCAGCATTTT.